The entry below gives a single T cell receptor beta chain sequence along with its context. This sample is drawn from a study of control samples from healthy donors and cancer patients. The CDR3 contains 17 residues. The germline CDR1 and CDR2 sequences are SGHNT and YENEEA. Trimming took off 0 bases at V and 0 bases at J, with 15 bases between the two ends. The table came from immunoSEQ multiplex PCR; TCRdb's copy has only in-frame clones and leaves some out. The sample records roughly 100,000 clones, 92% being singletons. The sample taken for sequencing was blood. The V gene is TRBV11-3, the J gene TRBJ2-7; maybe TRBD2 (5 bases). This receptor was identified in a woman between 18 and 29 years old in good health. Written as DNA, the CDR3 is TGTGCCAGCAGCTTAGAAATCGGGGTTATTAGCTCCTACGAGCAGTACTTC. Amino acids: CASSLEIGVISSYEQYF.